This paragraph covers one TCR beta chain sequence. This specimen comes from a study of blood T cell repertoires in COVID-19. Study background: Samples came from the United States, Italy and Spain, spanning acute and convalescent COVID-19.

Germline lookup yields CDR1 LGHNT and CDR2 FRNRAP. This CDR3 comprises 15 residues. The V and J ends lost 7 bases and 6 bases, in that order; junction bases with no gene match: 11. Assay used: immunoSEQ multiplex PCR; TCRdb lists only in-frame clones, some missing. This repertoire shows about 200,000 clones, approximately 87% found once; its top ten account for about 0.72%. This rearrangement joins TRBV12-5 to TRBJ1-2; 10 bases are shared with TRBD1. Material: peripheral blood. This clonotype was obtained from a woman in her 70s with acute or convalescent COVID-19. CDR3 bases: TGTGCTAGTGACAAGACAGGGGGCGGGGTGCATGGCTACACCTTC. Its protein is CASDKTGGGVHGYTF.